The rows below give T cell receptor beta chains drawn from one sample of a study of T-cell reconstitution after alpha-beta-depleted transplantation in children. TCRdb reprocessed the PCR reads with MiXCR, giving one entry per CDR3 protein. The table shows approximately 590,000 distinct CDR3 sequences, with 10% to 13% occurring only once. This sample comprised PBMCs from the stem cell graft donor, obtained from the stem cell graft. The receptors originated from a human donor who donated a stem cell graft to a child with acute myeloid leukemia. Both conserved end residues are part of each CDR3. The D gene is left open where the match is weak. A clone size is listed for some rows: how often the clone was seen (once, few, many), or a class if it is expanded.

j_call: TRBJ2-6; v_call: TRBV18; clone_size: few; d_call: NA; cdr3_aa: CASSPTDLSGANVLTF; cdr3_nt: TGTGCCAGCTCACCTACGGACCTCTCTGGGGCCAACGTCCTGACTTTC
j_call: TRBJ2-7; v_call: TRBV7-9; clone_size: few; d_call: NA; cdr3_aa: CASSSWGDYEQYF; cdr3_nt: TGTGCCAGCAGCTCCTGGGGGGATTACGAGCAGTACTTC
j_call: TRBJ1-5; v_call: TRBV25-1; clone_size: many; d_call: NA; cdr3_aa: CASSTSGGNQPQHF; cdr3_nt: NA
j_call: TRBJ1-4; v_call: TRBV27; clone_size: few; d_call: NA; cdr3_aa: CASSLGRPTVHNEKLFF; cdr3_nt: TGTGCCAGCAGTTTAGGGCGCCCGACAGTACATAATGAAAAACTGTTTTTT
j_call: TRBJ2-2; v_call: TRBV12-3/TRBV12-4; clone_size: NA; d_call: TRBD2; cdr3_aa: CASSSEREHGELFF; cdr3_nt: TGTGCCAGCAGTTCCGAGCGGGAACACGGGGAGCTGTTTTTT
j_call: TRBJ2-4; v_call: TRBV28; clone_size: NA; d_call: TRBD1; cdr3_aa: CASSPRRDRQNIQYF; cdr3_nt: TGTGCCAGCAGTCCCCGTCGGGACAGGCAAAACATTCAGTACTTC
j_call: TRBJ1-4; v_call: TRBV5-5; clone_size: many; d_call: NA; cdr3_aa: CASSRGSTNEKLFF; cdr3_nt: TGTGCCAGCAGCCGGGGGTCAACTAATGAAAAACTGTTTTTT
j_call: TRBJ2-3; v_call: TRBV20-1; clone_size: few; d_call: TRBD2; cdr3_aa: CSASSGVPSTDTQYF; cdr3_nt: TGCAGTGCTTCTAGCGGGGTACCTAGCACAGATACGCAGTATTTT
j_call: TRBJ2-3; v_call: TRBV7-2; clone_size: many; d_call: TRBD2; cdr3_aa: CASSLRGGNPDTQYF; cdr3_nt: TGTGCCAGCAGCTTAAGGGGAGGGAACCCAGATACGCAGTATTTT
j_call: TRBJ2-2; v_call: TRBV21-1; clone_size: many; d_call: NA; cdr3_aa: CASRLMDRGTGELFF; cdr3_nt: TGTGCCAGCCGTCTCATGGACAGGGGCACCGGGGAGCTGTTTTTT
j_call: TRBJ1-4; v_call: TRBV7-9; clone_size: NA; d_call: NA; cdr3_aa: CASSLLAGNEKLFF; cdr3_nt: TGTGCCAGCAGCTTATTGGCCGGTAATGAAAAACTGTTTTTT
j_call: TRBJ2-2; v_call: TRBV4-3; clone_size: few; d_call: TRBD1; cdr3_aa: CASSLDRGLSGELFF; cdr3_nt: TGCGCCAGCAGCCTTGACAGGGGGCTGAGCGGGGAGCTGTTTTTT
j_call: TRBJ2-7; v_call: TRBV19; clone_size: NA; d_call: NA; cdr3_aa: CASTSRAGPGEQYF; cdr3_nt: TGTGCCAGTACCTCTCGGGCAGGGCCTGGCGAGCAGTACTTC
j_call: TRBJ2-3; v_call: TRBV29-1; clone_size: NA; d_call: TRBD2; cdr3_aa: CSVSAGVEGNTQYF; cdr3_nt: TGCAGCGTCTCAGCGGGAGTGGAGGGGAATACGCAGTATTTT
j_call: TRBJ2-5; v_call: TRBV24-1; clone_size: NA; d_call: NA; cdr3_aa: CATSDVRDGKETQYF; cdr3_nt: TGTGCCACCAGTGACGTAAGGGACGGAAAAGAGACCCAGTACTTC
j_call: TRBJ2-1; v_call: TRBV9; clone_size: few; d_call: NA; cdr3_aa: CASSVAVAVYNEQFF; cdr3_nt: TGTGCCAGCAGCGTAGCGGTAGCGGTCTACAATGAGCAGTTCTTC
j_call: TRBJ1-1; v_call: TRBV29-1; clone_size: many; d_call: TRBD1; cdr3_aa: CSVGQGAFFVNTEAFF; cdr3_nt: TGCAGCGTAGGACAGGGGGCCTTCTTCGTTAACACTGAAGCTTTCTTT
j_call: TRBJ2-7; v_call: TRBV11-2; clone_size: NA; d_call: NA; cdr3_aa: CASSLEVWLSRSLSYEQYF; cdr3_nt: TGTGCCAGCAGCTTAGAGGTATGGCTCTCTAGAAGCCTCTCCTACGAGCAGTACTTC
j_call: TRBJ1-1; v_call: TRBV14; clone_size: NA; d_call: NA; cdr3_aa: CASSQSSQAFF; cdr3_nt: TGTGCCAGCAGCCAAAGTAGTCAAGCTTTCTTT
j_call: TRBJ1-6; v_call: TRBV11-2; clone_size: NA; d_call: NA; cdr3_aa: CASSLEGADSPLHF; cdr3_nt: TGTGCCAGCAGCTTAGAGGGGGCGGATTCACCCCTCCACTTT
j_call: TRBJ1-1; v_call: TRBV6-5; clone_size: NA; d_call: TRBD1; cdr3_aa: CASSYFAGTGGTEAFF; cdr3_nt: TGTGCCAGCAGTTACTTCGCCGGGACAGGGGGGACTGAAGCTTTCTTT
j_call: TRBJ2-1; v_call: TRBV5-1; clone_size: few; d_call: NA; cdr3_aa: CASRGGTEENNEQFF; cdr3_nt: TGCGCCAGCAGGGGCGGGACTGAAGAGAACAATGAGCAGTTCTTC